What follows are 11 T cell receptor beta chains derived from one specimen sequenced in a study of cytomegalovirus exposure and HLA in healthy donors. Profiling relied on immunoSEQ multiplex PCR, and the TCRdb table lists in-frame clones only, not all of them. The sample gives 99,000 or so clones, more than 85% of which show up once; 4% is in the top ten. Input material: PBMCs. All receptors derive from a woman aged 18-29 years in good health and CMV-seropositive.

This chain joins TRBV7-8 and TRBJ2-1; no firm D call. In germline, CDR1 is SGHVS, CDR2 FQNEAQ. The CDR3 contains 17 residues. V lost 5 bases, J lost 0 bases, and 17 bases lay in between. The CDR3 bases are TGTGCCAGCAGCCCCCCCTTGCGGCAGAGCTCCTACAATGAGCAGTTCTTC. Its protein product is CASSPPLRQSSYNEQFF.

The chain has TRBV7-3 and TRBJ2-7, with D possibly TRBD2 on 6 matching bases. Germline CDR1 reads SGHTA; CDR2 reads FQGTGA. Between the trimmed V and J ends, which lost 4 bases and 7 bases, there was a span of 14 bases. The CDR3 is 13 residues long. The CDR3, as DNA: TGTGCCAGCAGCTCGGGACTTCGGAGGGAGCAGTACTTC. It specifies CASSSGLRREQYF.

This clone was observed a few times. This chain connects TRBV19 to TRBJ2-1; 8 nucleotides agree with TRBD1. The CDR3 length is 13 residues. The V gene end was trimmed by 2 bases and the J gene end by 12 bases; junction bases not matched to a gene: 6. The germline gives CDR1 LNHDA, CDR2 SQIVND (reference sequence). In DNA, the CDR3 is TGTGCCAGTAGTATACAGGGGGCGGCTGGGCAGTTCTTC. This translates into CASSIQGAAGQFF.

The chain couples TRBV10-1 to TRBJ2-7; 11 positions agree with TRBD2. CDR3 length equals 18 residues. The V gene end was trimmed by 1 base and the J gene end by 7 bases; junction bases not matched to a gene: 15. The germline gives CDR1 WNHNN, CDR2 SYGVQD (reference sequence). The CDR3 bases are TGCGCCAGCAGTGAGTTTCGACTAGCGGGAAGTCTTTCGGGAGAGCAGTACTTC. Its translation is CASSEFRLAGSLSGEQYF.

The chain couples TRBV4-1 to TRBJ1-2, with D hard to call. This CDR3 is 14 amino acids long. From germline, CDR1 is MGHRA and CDR2 YSYEKL. The V end was cut by 4 bases, the J end by 6 bases, with 15 bases between. The CDR3 bases are TGCGCCAGCAGCCCCTCAGCCCCGGGAAATGGCTACACCTTC. Amino acids: CASSPSAPGNGYTF.

The chain couples TRBV10-1 to TRBJ1-1, with 9 bases matching TRBD1. Trimming took 3 bases from V and 14 from J; bases not matched to a gene: 10. The CDR3 is made up of 13 amino acids. Germline assignment: CDR1 WNHNN and CDR2 SYGVQD (reference sequence). CDR3 sequence: CASSDGTGFNPFF. The CDR3 nucleotides are TGCGCCAGCAGTGACGGGACAGGGTTTAATCCCTTCTTT.

V and J are TRBV20-1 and TRBJ2-1; no clear D. CDR3 size: 11 residues. Trimming cost V 5 bases and J 7 bases, with 9 bases left between them. CDR1 and CDR2 (germline): DFQATT, SNEGSKA (reference sequence). The CDR3: CSALIRNEQFF. For the CDR3, the DNA is TGCAGTGCTCTTATCAGGAATGAGCAGTTCTTC.

V is TRBV7-9 and J is TRBJ2-1; 10 nucleotides agree with TRBD2. This CDR3 spans 17 amino acids. Looked up from germline, CDR1 is SEHNR and CDR2 is FQNEAQ (reference sequence). V lost 3 bases, J lost 1 base, and 6 bases stayed unmatched. CDR3 DNA: TGTGCCAGCAGCTTCCCTAGCGGGGGAATTTCCTACAATGAGCAGTTCTTC. Amino acid sequence: CASSFPSGGISYNEQFF.

The genes are TRBV11-3 and TRBJ2-5; a possible D gene is TRBD2 (5 bases). The germline V gene encodes CDR1 SGHNT and CDR2 YENEEA. The V gene lost 4 bases and the J gene lost 6 bases, with 12 bases spanning the gap. This CDR3 is built from 13 residues. This CDR3 reads CASSSEVGKTQYF. The CDR3 region has the DNA TGTGCCAGCAGCTCGGAGGTAGGGAAGACCCAGTACTTC.

V is TRBV7-2 and J is TRBJ2-7, with TRBD1 identical over 10 bases. Germline trimming cut 4 bases from V and 6 bases from J; bases unmatched to any gene: 9. CDR1 SGHTA and CDR2 FQGNSA come from the germline V gene. This CDR3 contains 15 residues. CDR3 amino acids: CASSSPGTGEVEQYF. The CDR3 nucleotides read TGTGCCAGCAGCTCACCCGGGACAGGGGAGGTCGAGCAGTACTTC.

V is TRBV5-6 and J is TRBJ2-5; D gene unclear. This CDR3 has 13 amino acids. V was cut by 4 bases and J by 5 bases, with 12 bases left in between. Germline V CDR1 and CDR2: SGHDT, YYEEEE. The CDR3 coding sequence is TGTGCCAGCAGCGTTACAGTGTCGGAGACCCAGTACTTC. This gives the protein CASSVTVSETQYF.